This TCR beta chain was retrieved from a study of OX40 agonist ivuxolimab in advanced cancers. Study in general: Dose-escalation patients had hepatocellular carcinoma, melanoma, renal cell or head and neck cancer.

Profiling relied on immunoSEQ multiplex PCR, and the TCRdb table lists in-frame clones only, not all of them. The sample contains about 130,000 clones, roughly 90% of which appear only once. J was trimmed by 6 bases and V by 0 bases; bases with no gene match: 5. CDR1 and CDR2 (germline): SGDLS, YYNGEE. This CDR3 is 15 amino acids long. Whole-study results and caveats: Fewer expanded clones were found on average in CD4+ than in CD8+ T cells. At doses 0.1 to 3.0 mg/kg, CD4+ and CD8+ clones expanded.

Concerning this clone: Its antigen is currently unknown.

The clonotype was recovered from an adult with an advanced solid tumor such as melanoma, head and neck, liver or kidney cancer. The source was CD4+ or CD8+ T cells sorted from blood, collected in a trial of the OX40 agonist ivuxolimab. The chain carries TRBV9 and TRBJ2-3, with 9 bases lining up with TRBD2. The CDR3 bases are TGTGCCAGCAGCGTAGGTGTAGCGGGAGCCGATACGCAGTATTTT. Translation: CASSVGVAGADTQYF.